Listed below are T cell receptor beta chains from one sample, sequenced in a study of blood T cell repertoires in COVID-19. Here immunoSEQ multiplex PCR was the method, and the copy in TCRdb shows in-frame clones only, minus some. The profile shows some 150,000 clones, over 70% of them singletons. Sequencing input: peripheral blood. The receptors were gathered from a man in his fifties or sixties with active or convalescent COVID-19. Each CDR3 is given with its conserved first and last residue. D genes are given only for firm matches. Rows give clone size only sometimes, using once, few, many, or a class for an expanded clone.

NA	TRBV28	TRBJ2-7	TRBD1	CASSLTTGGTEQYF	TGTGCCAGCAGTCTCACGACAGGGGGAACCGAGCAGTACTTC
NA	TRBV19	TRBJ1-1	NA	CASSGRNTEAFF	TGTGCCAGTAGTGGCAGGAACACTGAAGCTTTCTTT
NA	TRBV5-1	TRBJ2-7	NA	CASSLHDEQYF	TGCGCCAGCAGCTTGCATGACGAGCAGTACTTC
once	TRBV11-2	TRBJ1-5	TRBD1	CASSLDRVNQPQHF	TGTGCCAGCAGTCTGGACAGGGTTAATCAGCCCCAGCATTTT
few	TRBV3-1/TRBV3-2	TRBJ1-4	TRBD1	CASGRDRGRGEKLFF	TGTGCCAGCGGTAGGGACAGGGGGCGAGGTGAAAAACTGTTTTTT
once	TRBV6-5	TRBJ2-7	TRBD2	CASSTRGAPNEQYF	TGTGCCAGCAGCACGCGGGGGGCGCCTAACGAGCAGTACTTC
NA	TRBV6-1	TRBJ1-5	NA	CASSGEIAGTPRVQHF	TGTGCCAGCAGTGGAGAAATCGCCGGGACACCAAGGGTCCAGCATTTT
NA	TRBV29-1	TRBJ2-3	NA	CSAPPSGVSADTQYF	TGCAGCGCCCCACCCTCAGGGGTGAGCGCAGATACGCAGTATTTT
NA	TRBV28	TRBJ1-2	NA	CASSLSGAGDGYTF	TGTGCCAGCAGTTTAAGTGGGGCAGGGGATGGCTACACCTTC
NA	TRBV13	TRBJ2-5	TRBD2	CASSLGAGVWQETQYF	TGTGCCAGCAGCTTAGGGGCGGGAGTTTGGCAAGAGACCCAGTACTTC
NA	TRBV5-1	TRBJ2-7	TRBD1	CASSSNRGAAYEQYF	TGCGCCAGCAGCTCCAACAGGGGGGCGGCCTACGAGCAGTACTTC
NA	TRBV19	TRBJ2-6	NA	CASTTGREDSGANVLTF	TGTGCCAGTACCACGGGCAGGGAAGACTCTGGGGCCAACGTCCTGACTTTC
few	TRBV6-4	TRBJ2-1	TRBD1	CASSDGLQGVLFF	TGTGCCAGCAGTGACGGGCTTCAGGGGGTGTTGTTCTTC
NA	TRBV5-1	TRBJ1-5	TRBD1	CASSLTGGSNQPQHF	TGCGCCAGCAGCTTGACAGGGGGGAGCAATCAGCCCCAGCATTTT
once	TRBV7-9	TRBJ2-3	TRBD2	CASTGLDGLGTDTQYF	TGTGCCAGCACGGGGCTGGATGGACTAGGCACAGATACGCAGTATTTT
few	TRBV19	TRBJ2-6	TRBD2	CASHFRGGLSGANVLTF	TGTGCCAGTCACTTTAGGGGAGGGCTCTCTGGGGCCAACGTCCTGACTTTC
NA	TRBV7-3	TRBJ1-6	NA	CASSPTGVNSPLHF	TGTGCCAGCAGCCCTACGGGGGTAAATTCACCCCTCCACTTT
NA	TRBV9	TRBJ1-6	NA	CASSVGGSSPLHF	TGTGCCAGCAGCGTAGGAGGGTCTTCACCCCTCCACTTT
NA	TRBV6-5	TRBJ2-1	TRBD2	CASRPSGTYNEQFF	TGTGCCAGCAGACCTAGCGGGACATACAATGAGCAGTTCTTC
NA	TRBV6-6	TRBJ2-6	NA	CASRPLDSYGANVLTF	TGTGCCAGCAGACCCCTGGACAGCTATGGGGCCAACGTCCTGACTTTC
NA	TRBV7-6	TRBJ2-3	NA	CASSLLLSTDTQYF	TGTGCCAGCAGCTTATTACTTAGCACAGATACGCAGTATTTT
few	TRBV7-2	TRBJ1-2	TRBD1	CASSLAQGEGGYTF	TGTGCCAGCAGCTTAGCACAGGGGGAGGGTGGCTACACCTTC
few	TRBV6-6	TRBJ2-7	NA	CASSYEGTIYEQYF	TGTGCCAGCAGTTATGAGGGTACCATCTACGAGCAGTACTTC
NA	TRBV4-1	TRBJ2-3	NA	CASSQEARGDTQYF	TGCGCCAGCAGCCAAGAGGCGCGGGGAGATACGCAGTATTTT
NA	TRBV3-1/TRBV3-2	TRBJ2-5	TRBD2	CASSQLAGVETQYF	TGTGCCAGCAGCCAACTAGCGGGAGTTGAGACCCAGTACTTC
NA	TRBV27	TRBJ1-1	TRBD1	CASSLLDRDTEAFF	TGTGCCAGCAGTTTATTGGACAGGGACACTGAAGCTTTCTTT
NA	TRBV6-6	TRBJ2-7	TRBD2	CASTLGGAYEQYF	TGTGCCAGCACCCTCGGGGGGGCCTACGAGCAGTACTTC
NA	TRBV7-9	TRBJ2-1	TRBD2	CASSLPIAGLSNEQFF	TGTGCCAGCAGCTTACCTATAGCGGGATTATCCAATGAGCAGTTCTTC
NA	TRBV2	TRBJ2-2	NA	CASSETGSPGELFF	TGTGCCAGCAGTGAAACGGGGAGTCCCGGGGAGCTGTTTTTT
NA	TRBV10-3	TRBJ2-3	TRBD1	CAISDPGTGGGATTDTQYF	TGTGCCATCAGTGACCCCGGGACAGGGGGAGGGGCCACCACAGATACGCAGTATTTT
NA	TRBV4-1	TRBJ2-1	NA	CASRSYRGYNEQFF	TGCGCCAGCAGGAGCTACCGGGGGTACAATGAGCAGTTCTTC
NA	TRBV2	TRBJ2-3	NA	CASSRGRSTDTQYF	TGTGCCAGCAGCCGAGGGCGGAGCACAGATACGCAGTATTTT
NA	TRBV10-2	TRBJ1-5	NA	CASREDTITNQPQHF	TGCGCCAGCAGAGAAGACACAATAACCAATCAGCCCCAGCATTTT
NA	TRBV7-9	TRBJ2-1	TRBD2	CASSPRLAGGPSSYNEQFF	TGTGCCAGCAGCCCGCGACTAGCGGGAGGGCCCAGCTCCTACAATGAGCAGTTCTTC
few	TRBV19	TRBJ1-1	TRBD1	CASSRGTGGLNTEAFF	TGTGCCAGTAGTAGGGGGACAGGGGGCCTAAACACTGAAGCTTTCTTT
NA	TRBV3-1/TRBV3-2	TRBJ2-1	NA	CASSQGASHNEQFF	TGTGCCAGCAGCCAAGGGGCCTCTCACAATGAGCAGTTCTTC
NA	TRBV28	TRBJ2-1	TRBD2	CASTGGRGNEQFF	TGTGCCAGCACAGGCGGGAGGGGCAATGAGCAGTTCTTC
once	TRBV6-5	TRBJ2-1	TRBD2	CASASGSDEQFF	TGTGCCAGCGCTAGCGGGAGTGATGAGCAGTTCTTC
NA	TRBV7-6	TRBJ2-7	NA	CASSPRPQVRYEQYF	TGTGCCAGCAGCCCTCGTCCCCAGGTTAGGTACGAGCAGTACTTC
NA	TRBV3-1/TRBV3-2	TRBJ1-2	NA	CASSQVNLFTF	TGTGCCAGCAGCCAAGTTAATTTGTTTACCTTC
NA	TRBV5-1	TRBJ1-5	TRBD1	CASSLTGGSNQPQHF	TGCGCCAGCAGCTTGACAGGGGGAAGCAATCAGCCCCAGCATTTT
NA	TRBV9	TRBJ1-3	TRBD1	CASRPTGAGNTIYF	TGTGCCAGCAGGCCGACAGGGGCCGGAAACACCATATATTTT